This record looks at one T cell receptor beta chain sequence and its context. Its antigen is not yet known. Per-base qualities were not stored, and no clone one base away is much larger. These data are taken from a study of blood T cell repertoires in COVID-19 (TCRdb year 2020). A note on the overall study: Collaborator samples came from the United States, Italy and Spain and covered acute and convalescent phases of COVID-19. Samples came from the ongoing ImmuneRACE study (first 160 participants) plus 1,254 subjects from 6 global collaborators. A freely available public database, intended as a resource for researchers studying the immune response to SARS-CoV-2, is where the repertoires were released. Subjects who had been exposed to COVID-19, were actively infected with it, or had recovered from it provided the deeply sampled blood TCRbeta repertoires that made up the dataset. Where available, HLA class I and class II types were obtained from metadata supplied by the sample provider rather than from assay-based typing. The material from the prospective study consisted of cDNA or gDNA derived from T cells, B-cell-depleted T cells, or PBMCs. Nearly every sample came with metadata listing a de-identified subject ID, COVID-19 status, age in years and sex. Findings and caveats that apply to the study as a whole: How much clinical and demographic metadata was included differed by source and by participant, and the metadata was provided uncurated.

The immunoSEQ Assay, a bias-controlled multiplex PCR, was used to amplify TCRbeta CDR3 regions from genomic DNA. As for the authors' bioinformatics: The number of nucleated cells in each sample was estimated from the amplification of reference gene primers within the assay. To quantify the absolute abundance of each unique TCRbeta CDR3 rearrangement, sequence reads were collapsed and filtered. For each sample, productive Simpson clonality was calculated by taking the square root of Simpson's diversity index across productive rearrangements. Not all clones reach the TCRdb copy of this immuneACCESS table, which keeps in-frame sequences only. Checked studies attribute under half of the gap to unresolved V genes and leave the rest unexplained. V and J calls and clone size are copied from that table; D and trimming were computed from the DNA. Here the sample has about 240,000 clones; roughly nine tenths occur a single time. Of the sample, around 5.9% falls within the top ten clones.

Each collaborating institution followed its own protocols to collect whole blood in K2EDTA tubes. For TCRbeta analysis, collaborator samples were shipped as frozen whole blood, as isolated PBMCs, or as DNA extracted from either sample type. This sequence was found in a man in his 60s with acute or convalescent COVID-19. Input material: peripheral blood.

The nucleotide sequence is given as TGTGCCAGCAGCCCGGGGTGGGGATCCGATGATACGCAGTATTTT. Its product reads: CASSPGWGSDDTQYF. This receptor chain uses TRBV27 and TRBJ2-3; D gene: possibly TRBD2, on 5 matching bases. V is clipped by 6 bases and J by 6 bases, and the sequence between their germline boundaries is 19 bases long. The CDR3 covers 15 residues, taking in both the cysteine and the phenylalanine. Only the CDR3 part of the read is kept: 45 bases, read in frame from the first base. From the germline V gene (reference sequence), CDR1 is MNHEY and CDR2 is SMNVEV.